The rows below give T cell receptor beta chains drawn from one sample of a study of T cell changes during pregnancy in multiple sclerosis. Assay used: immunoSEQ multiplex PCR; TCRdb lists only in-frame clones, some missing. The repertoire holds 60,000 or so clones, approximately 87% seen once, with less than 6% in the top ten. The specimen sequenced was peripheral blood from another person, used as feeder cells. These receptors were taken from a human donor whose cells served as feeder cells for cultures in a pregnancy study. Both conserved end residues are trimmed from each CDR3.

>TRBV18|TRBJ2-3
ASSPLSRATDTQY
>TRBV9|TRBJ2-7
ASSGGTSGRAEEQY
>TRBV11-3|TRBJ2-2
ASSPRKRGRTGELF
>TRBV6-5|TRBJ1-2
ASSPRQDLYGYT
>TRBV5-1|TRBJ1-3
ASNLGDSGNTIY
>TRBV2|TRBJ2-1
ASSVAGNEQF
>TRBV30|TRBJ2-7
AWSFLSRGYEQY
>TRBV9|TRBJ1-1
ASSPIGGGNTEAF
>TRBV10-3|TRBJ2-1
AIRAGGPLEQF
>TRBV4-2|TRBJ2-7
ASSQRGEQY
>TRBV7-2|TRBJ1-5
ASSSLRDSNQPQH
>TRBV5-1|TRBJ2-1
ASGLGPYNEQF
>TRBV9|TRBJ2-7
ASSPHLGYEQY
>TRBV4-3|TRBJ1-1
ASSQAPGAYTEAF